This T cell receptor (beta chain) derives from a study of T-cell reconstitution after alpha-beta-depleted transplantation in children. Study observations and caveats: About two months after transplant, alpha-beta T cells reportedly came from several hundred expanded graft clones. After transplant, high TCRbeta diversity at day 60 in some patients arose from surviving recipient T cells and thymic progenitors. Counts and diversity of T cells one year after transplant came mostly from newly produced T cells.

In regard to this clonotype: The antigen remains unidentified.

This sample's TCRbeta library carried unique molecular identifier barcodes. TCRdb ran MiXCR on the PCR reads and lists one entry per CDR3 protein. This table holds fewer than 550,000 distinct CDR3 sequences, roughly 11% found once. This CDR3 comprises 15 residues. The V gene's germline CDR1 is KGHSH and CDR2 LQKENI. Trimming shortened V by 8 bases and J by 0 bases, and 14 bases separated the two germline ends. The chain is built from TRBV18 and TRBJ2-1; TRBD1 might be the D (6 bases). Sequencing used PBMCs, mostly from graft donor cells, obtained 180 days after TCRalphabeta/CD19-depleted stem cell transplant. The sequence derives from a female patient aged 2-15 years who had a stem cell transplant for aplastic anemia, so the T cells may come from the graft donor. The CDR3 is CASHRRTDSYNEQFF. CDR3 coding DNA: TGTGCCAGCCACCGAAGGACAGACTCCTACAATGAGCAGTTCTTC. Complete variable domain (other parts from reference TRBV18 and TRBJ2-1): NAGVMQNPRHLVRRRGQEARLRCSPMKGHSHVYWYRQLPEEGLKFMVYLQKENIIDESGMPKERFSAEFPKEGPSILRIQQVVRGDSAAYFCASHRRTDSYNEQFFGPGTRLTVL.